Presented here are 32 T cell receptor beta chains from one specimen sequenced in a study of radiotherapy plus CTLA-4 blockade in lung cancer. Generated by immunoSEQ multiplex PCR, the TCRdb table keeps only in-frame clones and is missing some. The sample records about 28,000 clones, 79% being singletons. Source: peripheral blood, taken from a patient treated with radiotherapy plus ipilimumab. These receptors were obtained from a human donor with non-small cell lung cancer that progressed on radiotherapy plus ipilimumab.

The genes are TRBV2 and TRBJ1-5; D perhaps matches TRBD1 (5 bases). Germline-derived CDR1 and CDR2 are SNHLY and FYNNEI. The V gene lost 2 bases and the J gene lost 3 bases, with 11 bases spanning the gap. The CDR3 spans 15 residues. CDR3 sequence: CASSERGQFNQPQHF. The CDR3 DNA sequence: TGTGCCAGCAGTGAAAGGGGCCAGTTCAATCAGCCCCAGCATTTT.

V usage is TRBV10-2 and J usage is TRBJ2-1; TRBD2 matches at 7 bases. CDR3 length: 13 residues. The trim removed 4 bases at V and 6 bases at J, leaving 3 bases unmatched. Germline-derived CDR1 and CDR2 are WSHSY and SAAADI. The CDR3 protein is CASSVASGNEQFF. In nucleotides, the CDR3 is TGCGCCAGCAGTGTCGCTAGCGGCAATGAGCAGTTCTTC.

The genes are TRBV6-1 and TRBJ2-1; D perhaps matches TRBD2 (6 bases). Germline values: CDR1 MNHNS, CDR2 SASEGT. This CDR3 has 15 amino acids. Deletions cut 4 bases from V and 10 bases from J, with 20 bases between. This CDR3 is CASSGEGGPWGEQFF. The DNA of the CDR3 is TGTGCCAGCAGTGGAGAGGGAGGCCCGTGGGGAGAGCAGTTCTTC.

This chain connects TRBV6-5 to TRBJ1-1; perhaps TRBD1 as D (5 bases). The CDR3 runs to 14 residues. V was cut by 2 bases and J by 0 bases, with 7 bases left in between. From germline, CDR1 is MNHEY and CDR2 SVGAGI. DNA of the CDR3: TGTGCCAGCAGTTACGACAGACTGAACACTGAAGCTTTCTTT. Protein product: CASSYDRLNTEAFF.

The CDR3 coding sequence is TGCGCCAGGGTGGTACAGGGAAAAGCTAAAGAGACCCAGTACTTC. The encoded protein is CARVVQGKAKETQYF. This sequence joins TRBV10-1 and TRBJ2-5; a possible D gene is TRBD1 (6 bases). Germline V gene sequence: CDR1 WNHNN, CDR2 SYGVQD (reference sequence). The CDR3 sequence is 15 residues long. The V end was cut by 9 bases, the J end by 3 bases, with 20 bases between.

The chain couples TRBV27 to TRBJ2-3; 12 bases fit TRBD2. Trimming at V came to 2 bases and at J to 1 base, leaving 13 bases not matched to a gene. Germline values: CDR1 MNHEY, CDR2 SMNVEV (reference sequence). The CDR3 runs 20 residues. Written as DNA, the CDR3 is TGTGCCAGCAGTTTAAGGGGTTCTAGCGGGGGGGCTCCCCGCACAGATACGCAGTATTTT. Translating it yields CASSLRGSSGGAPRTDTQYF.

The chain couples TRBV5-1 to TRBJ2-4; 7 nucleotides align to TRBD1. The CDR3 is 15 amino acids. CDR1 and CDR2 from the germline V gene are SGHRS and YFSETQ. V was pared by 4 bases and J by 0 bases, with 4 bases of the junction left unmatched. The CDR3 region is CASSLQGIAKNIQYF. In nucleotides, the CDR3 is TGCGCCAGCAGCCTACAGGGGATAGCCAAAAACATTCAGTACTTC.

There are a few counts of this clone. This rearrangement joins TRBV7-2 to TRBJ2-2; 12 bases align to TRBD2. CDR3 length: 15 amino acids. J lost 7 bases, V lost 5 bases, and 5 bases had no gene match. Germline CDR1 SGHTA, CDR2 FQGNSA. For the CDR3, the DNA is TGTGCCAGCAGCGATTGGACTAGCGGGGACGGGGAGCTGTTTTTT. Translating gives CASSDWTSGDGELFF.

The J gene is TRBJ2-1, the V gene TRBV9; TRBD2 agrees at 11 bases. Trimming at V came to 0 bases and at J to 3 bases, leaving 5 bases not matched to a gene. In germline, CDR1 is SGDLS, CDR2 YYNGEE. The CDR3 is made up of 17 amino acids. CDR3 DNA sequence: TGTGCCAGCAGCGTAGACCTTGGGACTAGCGGCTACAATGAGCAGTTCTTC. Protein product: CASSVDLGTSGYNEQFF.

The chain has TRBV29-1 and TRBJ1-5; D remains unclear. There are 14 residues in the CDR3. The germline V gene encodes CDR1 SQVTM and CDR2 ANQGSEA. Trimming removed 7 bases at V and 2 bases at J, with 15 bases between. The CDR3 coding sequence is TGCAGCGCTACTGTCGGGGTCGGCAATCAGCCCCAGCATTTT. Encoded protein: CSATVGVGNQPQHF.

In DNA form, the CDR3 reads TGTGCCAGCAGTTCGGACAGGGGGTTTGGGGAGCAGTACTTC. The encoded protein is CASSSDRGFGEQYF. The gene calls are TRBV5-6 and TRBJ2-7; 10 bases align to TRBD1. CDR1 and CDR2 (germline): SGHDT, YYEEEE. V was pared by 5 bases and J by 7 bases, with 9 bases of the junction left unmatched. The CDR3 is 14 amino acids.

The chain recombines TRBV4-1 with TRBJ1-5; D ambiguous. Between the trimmed V and J ends, which lost 0 bases and 0 bases, there was a span of 6 bases. This CDR3 has 15 residues. Germline V CDR1 and CDR2: MGHRA, YSYEKL. The DNA for the CDR3 is TGCGCCAGCAGCCAAGACTGGGATAGCAATCAGCCCCAGCATTTT. Translation gives CASSQDWDSNQPQHF.

The chain couples TRBV6-1 to TRBJ1-2, with 8 bases aligning to TRBD1. CDR3 length: 15 amino acids. CDR1 MNHNS and CDR2 SASEGT come from the germline V gene. The J segment lost 4 bases and the V segment lost 5 bases, leaving 9 bases of the junction unmatched. As DNA, the CDR3 is TGTGCCAGCAGTCACAAGACAGGGGCGGGCTATGGCTACACCTTC. Amino acids: CASSHKTGAGYGYTF.

The chain combines TRBV25-1 with TRBJ2-3; 11 positions agree with TRBD2. This CDR3 spans 15 amino acids. The junction had 1 base not matched to a gene; V was cut back by 5 bases and J by 0 bases. Looked up from germline, CDR1 is MGHDK and CDR2 is SYGVNS. The CDR3: CASSRTSGSTDTQYF. CDR3 sequence (DNA): TGTGCCAGCAGTAGGACTAGCGGGAGCACAGATACGCAGTATTTT.

This clone was recorded a few times. One end of the junction varies from germline; a read error may be responsible. The rearrangement uses TRBV10-1 and TRBJ2-7; D is uncertain. This CDR3 has 10 residues. CDR1 and CDR2 (germline): WNHNN, SYGVQD (reference sequence). CDR3 sequence (DNA): TGCGCAAGCAGCTCCTACGAGCAGTACTTC. It is translated as CASSSYEQYF.

The chain has TRBV5-1 and TRBJ1-1; 8 bases agree with TRBD1. The trim removed 4 bases at V and 0 bases at J, leaving 2 bases unmatched. The CDR3 is 14 amino acids. Germline values: CDR1 SGHRS, CDR2 YFSETQ. CDR3 sequence reads: CASSKDRVNTEAFF. Here the CDR3 DNA reads TGCGCCAGCAGCAAGGACAGGGTGAACACTGAAGCTTTCTTT.

The J gene is TRBJ2-6, the V gene TRBV7-6; tentative D call: TRBD2 (6 bases). V was trimmed by 5 bases and J by 4 bases, leaving 15 bases between them. This CDR3 is 16 amino acids long. CDR1 and CDR2 (germline): SGHVS, FNYEAQ. CDR3 coding DNA: TGTGCCAGCAGCCCCGGTGGGGGGTTAGGGGCCAACGTCCTGACTTTC. Residues: CASSPGGGLGANVLTF. The full variable domain, in which reference TRBV7-6 and TRBJ2-6 provide the parts outside the CDR3, is GAGVSQSPRYKVTKRGQDVALRCDPISGHVSLYWYRQALGQGPEFLTYFNYEAQQDKSGLPNDRFSAERPEGSISTLTIQRTEQRDSAMYRCASSPGGGLGANVLTFGAGSRLTVL.

This clone was recorded a few times. V is TRBV5-1 and J is TRBJ1-1, with D possibly TRBD1 on 5 matching bases. CDR1 and CDR2 (germline): SGHRS, YFSETQ. V shed 1 base and J shed 4 bases, with 17 bases lying between them. There are 16 residues in the CDR3. CDR3 in amino acids: CASSLRPPGLGTEAFF. CDR3 in DNA: TGCGCCAGCAGCTTGAGACCCCCAGGGCTGGGCACTGAAGCTTTCTTT.

The chain employs TRBV7-3 and TRBJ2-7, with TRBD2 identical over 7 bases. Germline CDR1 is SGHTA and CDR2 is FQGTGA. The junction had 5 bases not matched to a gene; V was cut back by 1 base and J by 5 bases. The CDR3 is made up of 14 amino acids. CDR3 protein: CASSLSASGDEQYF. As DNA, the CDR3 is TGTGCCAGCAGCTTAAGCGCCAGCGGGGACGAGCAGTACTTC.

This chain uses TRBV6-1 with TRBJ1-3; 8 bases align to TRBD1. This CDR3 region has 16 residues. Germline CDR1 MNHNS, CDR2 SASEGT. Unmatched junction bases numbered 3, after V lost 0 bases and J lost 2 bases. This chain's CDR3 is CASSEAPGGPGNTIYF. CDR3 coding DNA: TGTGCCAGCAGTGAAGCCCCAGGGGGCCCTGGAAACACCATATATTTT.

The genes are TRBV2 and TRBJ2-5; D unresolved. Per germline, CDR1 SNHLY and CDR2 FYNNEI. The ends were cut back, 4 bases at V and 2 bases at J, with 14 bases in the middle. The CDR3 consists of 15 residues. CDR3 nucleotide sequence: TGTGCCAGCAGTGCCCTGTTGGGCTTACAAGAGACCCAGTACTTC. Its translation is CASSALLGLQETQYF.

This clone was seen a handful of times. The chain couples TRBV5-1 to TRBJ1-4; 9 nucleotides match TRBD1. V was clipped by 0 bases and J by 9 bases; unmatched bases: 9. The CDR3 is 16 amino acids. Germline values: CDR1 SGHRS, CDR2 YFSETQ. The CDR3 here is CASSLAGGQGIKKLFF. The DNA of the CDR3 is TGCGCCAGCAGCTTGGCCGGAGGACAGGGGATCAAAAAACTGTTTTTT. The full variable domain, rest sourced from reference TRBV5-1 and TRBJ1-4, is KAGVTQTPRYLIKTRGQQVTLSCSPISGHRSVSWYQQTPGQGLQFLFEYFSETQRNKGNFPGRFSGRQFSNSRSEMNVSTLELGDSALYLCASSLAGGQGIKKLFFGSGTQLSVL.

The chain couples TRBV7-9 to TRBJ1-2; 8 bases match TRBD1. Germline-derived CDR1 and CDR2 are SEHNR and FQNEAQ (reference sequence). The CDR3 extends over 13 amino acids. Losses at the gene ends were 6 bases for V and 4 bases for J; bases not matched to a gene: 4. As DNA, the CDR3 is TGTGCCAGCAGTCAAACAGGGGGCTATGGCTACACCTTC. It encodes CASSQTGGYGYTF.

The chain employs TRBV28 and TRBJ1-1; possibly TRBD1 for D (5 bases). CDR3 length: 13 amino acids. The V end was cut by 5 bases, the J end by 5 bases, with 12 bases between. Germline CDR1 reads MDHEN; CDR2 reads SYDVKM. The CDR3 region has the DNA TGTGCCAGCAGTAGACTCCGGGGGACTGAAGCTTTCTTT. Translation: CASSRLRGTEAFF. Together with reference TRBV28 and TRBJ1-1, the CDR3 gives the full variable domain: DVKVTQSSRYLVKRTGEKVFLECVQDMDHENMFWYRQDPGLGLRLIYFSYDVKMKEKGDIPEGYSVSREKKERFSLILESASTNQTSMYLCASSRLRGTEAFFGQGTRLTVV.

The J gene is TRBJ2-5, the V gene TRBV7-8; D is ambiguous. CDR3 size: 12 residues. Germline lookup yields CDR1 SGHVS and CDR2 FQNEAQ. The V end was cut by 9 bases, the J end by 2 bases, with 10 bases between. The CDR3 reads CASRKAQETQYF. The CDR3, as DNA: TGTGCCAGTAGAAAGGCGCAAGAGACCCAGTACTTC.

This chain joins TRBV7-9 and TRBJ1-2; D is undetermined. This CDR3 is built from 12 residues. Trimming cost V 1 base and J 4 bases, with 4 bases left between them. Looked up from germline, CDR1 is SEHNR and CDR2 is FQNEAQ (reference sequence). CDR3 sequence: CASSLVTYGYTF. The CDR3 coding sequence is TGTGCCAGCAGCTTAGTGACCTATGGCTACACCTTC.

This clone showed up just once. This sequence joins TRBV5-1 and TRBJ2-1; D is unresolved. Trimming took 0 bases from V and 5 from J, leaving 9 bases between them. Germline CDR1 is SGHRS and CDR2 is YFSETQ. CDR3 length: 14 amino acids. In DNA form, the CDR3 reads TGCGCCAGCAGCTTGGGACAATCTAACAATGAGCAGTTCTTC. Its translation: CASSLGQSNNEQFF.

The gene calls are TRBV9 and TRBJ1-1; D remains ambiguous. Germline assignment: CDR1 SGDLS and CDR2 YYNGEE. V lost 0 bases and J 3 bases, leaving 9 bases between the germline ends. The CDR3 sequence is 14 residues long. The CDR3 loop reads CASSVEGTYTEAFF. The CDR3 region has the DNA TGTGCCAGCAGCGTAGAAGGCACCTACACTGAAGCTTTCTTT.

The gene calls are TRBV2 and TRBJ1-1; 8 bases line up with TRBD1. With V trimmed by 2 bases and J by 1 base, 3 bases remained unmatched. There are 15 residues in the CDR3. Germline CDR1 reads SNHLY; CDR2 reads FYNNEI. CDR3 residues: CASSETGTGNTEAFF. DNA for the CDR3: TGTGCCAGCAGTGAAACCGGGACAGGGAACACTGAAGCTTTCTTT.

This clone showed up just a few times. V is TRBV19 and J is TRBJ2-7; D may be TRBD1 or TRBD2 (5 bases each). The CDR3 runs 11 residues. Trimming removed 6 bases at V and 5 bases at J, with 8 bases between. Germline V gene sequence: CDR1 LNHDA, CDR2 SQIVND (reference sequence). Here the CDR3 reads CASRWDDEQYF. The CDR3 nucleotides read TGTGCCAGTAGGTGGGACGACGAGCAGTACTTC. Drawing the rest from reference TRBV19 and TRBJ2-7, the complete variable domain is DGGITQSPKYLFRKEGQNVTLSCEQNLNHDAMYWYRQDPGQGLRLIYYSQIVNDFQKGDIAEGYSVSREKKESFPLTVTSAQKNPTAFYLCASRWDDEQYFGPGTRLTVT.

The chain employs TRBV10-3 and TRBJ2-7; TRBD2 aligns across 13 bases. The CDR3 is 15 amino acids. Germline lookup yields CDR1 ENHRY and CDR2 SYGVKD. With 6 bases clipped from V and 7 bases from J, the junction kept 9 bases outside the gene matches. CDR3 DNA sequence: TGTGCCATCAGCCCACTAGCGGGAGGGCCGGCGGAGCAGTACTTC. It codes for CAISPLAGGPAEQYF.

The gene calls are TRBV11-2 and TRBJ1-4; 10 bases fit TRBD1. V lost 4 bases, J lost 4 bases, and 3 bases stayed unmatched. The germline V gene has CDR1 SGHAT and CDR2 FQNNGV. The CDR3 extends over 15 amino acids. The CDR3 loop reads CASSYGTGVNEKLFF. The CDR3 DNA reads TGTGCCAGCAGCTACGGGACAGGGGTTAATGAAAAACTGTTTTTT. The complete variable domain, with remaining parts taken from reference TRBV11-2 and TRBJ1-4, reads EAGVAQSPRYKIIEKRQSVAFWCNPISGHATLYWYQQILGQGPKLLIQFQNNGVVDDSQLPKDRFSAERLKGVDSTLKIQPAKLEDSAVYLCASSYGTGVNEKLFFGSGTQLSVL.